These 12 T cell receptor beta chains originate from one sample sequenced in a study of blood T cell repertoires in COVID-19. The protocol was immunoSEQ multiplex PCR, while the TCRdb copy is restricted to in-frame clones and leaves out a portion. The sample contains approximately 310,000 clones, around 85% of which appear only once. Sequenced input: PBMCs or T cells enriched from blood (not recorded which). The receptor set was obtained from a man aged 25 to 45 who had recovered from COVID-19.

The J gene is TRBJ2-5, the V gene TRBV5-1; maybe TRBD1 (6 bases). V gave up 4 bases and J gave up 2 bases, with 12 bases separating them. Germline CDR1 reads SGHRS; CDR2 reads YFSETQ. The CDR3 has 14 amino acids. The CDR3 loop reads CASSGYGTQETQYF. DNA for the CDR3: TGCGCCAGCAGCGGATACGGGACACAAGAGACCCAGTACTTC.

CDR3 DNA sequence: TGTGCCAGCAGTACTGAACGGGGTCTAGGAGAGACCCAGTACTTC. Translating it yields CASSTERGLGETQYF. This chain connects TRBV5-4 to TRBJ2-5; a possible D gene is TRBD2 (5 bases). The CDR3 has 15 residues. V lost 5 bases and J 4 bases, leaving 18 bases between the germline ends. CDR1 is SGHNT and CDR2 is YYREEE in the germline V gene (reference sequence).

The CDR3 DNA reads as TGTGCCAGCAGCACCCGACAGGGAGGAAACATTCAGTACTTC. It is translated as CASSTRQGGNIQYF. V is TRBV5-4 and J is TRBJ2-4; a weak D match, TRBD1 (7 bases). V shed 4 bases and J shed 6 bases, with 14 bases lying between them. The CDR3 loop spans 14 amino acids. Germline loops: CDR1 SGHNT, CDR2 YYREEE (reference sequence). Looking up the rest from reference TRBV5-4 and TRBJ2-4 gives the full variable domain: ETGVTQSPTHLIKTRGQQVTLRCSSQSGHNTVSWYQQALGQGPQFIFQYYREEENGRGNFPPRFSGLQFPNYSSELNVNALELDDSALYLCASSTRQGGNIQYFGAGTRLSVL.

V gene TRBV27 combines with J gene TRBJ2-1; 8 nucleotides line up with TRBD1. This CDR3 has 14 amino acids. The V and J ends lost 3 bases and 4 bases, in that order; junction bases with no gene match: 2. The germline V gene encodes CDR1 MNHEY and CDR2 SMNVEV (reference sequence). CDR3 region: CASSFRTGYNEQFF. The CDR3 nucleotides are TGTGCCAGCAGTTTCAGGACAGGGTACAATGAGCAGTTCTTC.

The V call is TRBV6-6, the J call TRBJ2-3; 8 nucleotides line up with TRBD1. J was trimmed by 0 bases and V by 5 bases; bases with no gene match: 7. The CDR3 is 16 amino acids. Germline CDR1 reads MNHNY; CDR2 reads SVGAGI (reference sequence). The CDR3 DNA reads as TGTGCCAGCAGTGCGGGTGACAGGGGTAGCACAGATACGCAGTATTTT. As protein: CASSAGDRGSTDTQYF.

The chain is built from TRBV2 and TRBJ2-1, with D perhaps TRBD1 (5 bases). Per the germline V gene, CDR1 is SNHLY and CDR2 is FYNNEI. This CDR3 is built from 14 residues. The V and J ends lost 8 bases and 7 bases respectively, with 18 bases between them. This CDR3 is CASGPSRVRNEQFF. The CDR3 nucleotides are TGTGCCAGCGGTCCTTCCAGGGTCCGGAATGAGCAGTTCTTC.

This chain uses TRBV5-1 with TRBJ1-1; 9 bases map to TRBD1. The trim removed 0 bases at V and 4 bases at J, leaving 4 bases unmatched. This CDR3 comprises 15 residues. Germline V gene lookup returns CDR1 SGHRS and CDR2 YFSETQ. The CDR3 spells CASSLGDRVGTEAFF. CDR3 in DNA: TGCGCCAGCAGCTTGGGGGACAGGGTGGGCACTGAAGCTTTCTTT.

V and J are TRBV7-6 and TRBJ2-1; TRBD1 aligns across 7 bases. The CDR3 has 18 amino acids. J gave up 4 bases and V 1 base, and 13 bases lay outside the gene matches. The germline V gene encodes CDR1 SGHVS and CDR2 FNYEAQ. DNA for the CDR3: TGTGCCAGCAGCTTAGGCGTGAGGAGACAGGGCTATTACAATGAGCAGTTCTTC. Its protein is CASSLGVRRQGYYNEQFF.

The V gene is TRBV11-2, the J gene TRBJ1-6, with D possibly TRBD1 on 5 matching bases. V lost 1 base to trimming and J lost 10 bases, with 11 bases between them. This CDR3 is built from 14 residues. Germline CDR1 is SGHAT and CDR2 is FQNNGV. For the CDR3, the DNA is TGTGCCAGCAGCTTAGGTAGGGGAGGATCACCCCTCCACTTT. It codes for CASSLGRGGSPLHF.

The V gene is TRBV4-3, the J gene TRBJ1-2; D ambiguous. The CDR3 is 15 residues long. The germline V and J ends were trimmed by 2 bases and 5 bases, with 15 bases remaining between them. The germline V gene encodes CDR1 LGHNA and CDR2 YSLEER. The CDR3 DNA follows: TGCGCCAGCAGCCAATCCATAACCGGTCCATATGGCTACACCTTC. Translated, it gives CASSQSITGPYGYTF.

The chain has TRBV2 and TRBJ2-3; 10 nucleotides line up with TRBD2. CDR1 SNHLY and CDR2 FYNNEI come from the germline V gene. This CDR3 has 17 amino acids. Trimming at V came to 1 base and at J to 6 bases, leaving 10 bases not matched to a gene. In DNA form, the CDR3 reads TGTGCCAGCAGTGAAGGTCCAGCGGGGGGGAGGCAGGATACGCAGTATTTT. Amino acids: CASSEGPAGGRQDTQYF.

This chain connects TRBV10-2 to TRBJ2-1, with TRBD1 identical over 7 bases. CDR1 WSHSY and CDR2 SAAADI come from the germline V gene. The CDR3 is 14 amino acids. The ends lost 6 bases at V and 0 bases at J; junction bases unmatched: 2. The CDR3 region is CASRRQGSYNEQFF. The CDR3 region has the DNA TGCGCCAGCAGGAGACAGGGCTCCTACAATGAGCAGTTCTTC.